Below are 12 T cell receptor beta chains sequenced from a single sample in a study of blood T cells in healthy people across ages. A second PCR, run for roughly 7 to 11 cycles, used a sample-barcoded 5' primer plus a J-beta primer mix. TCRdb itself ran the 5' RACE reads through MiXCR, one entry per CDR3 protein. Among about 760,000 distinct CDR3 sequences listed, approximately 60% were seen once. Sequencing input: blood. The receptors derive from a man aged 40-50 years in good health.

The chain uses TRBV7-2 and TRBJ1-2, with a tentative D call TRBD1 (5 bases). CDR1 and CDR2 from the germline V gene are SGHTA and FQGNSA. Trimming pared 4 bases from V and 4 bases from J, leaving 13 bases between. This CDR3 contains 14 residues. The CDR3 reads CASSWRGGFYGYTF. The CDR3 nucleotides read TGTGCCAGCAGCTGGAGGGGCGGGTTCTATGGCTACACCTTC.

The CDR3 region is CASSLAPSSYEQYF. In nucleotides, the CDR3 is TGTGCCAGCAGTTTGGCCCCGAGCTCCTACGAGCAGTACTTC. The chain employs TRBV6-5 and TRBJ2-7, with D unresolved. V gave up 4 bases and J gave up 0 bases, with 10 bases separating them. CDR3 length: 14 residues. CDR1 MNHEY and CDR2 SVGAGI come from the germline V gene.

This chain uses TRBV14 with TRBJ2-1; TRBD2 matches 7 bases. The trim removed 1 base at V and 8 bases at J, leaving 17 bases unmatched. This CDR3 is 18 amino acids long. Germline V gene lookup returns CDR1 SGHDN and CDR2 FVKESK. CDR3 loop: CASSQVLRGLVGADEQFF. The CDR3 DNA reads TGTGCCAGCAGCCAAGTCCTCCGTGGACTAGTCGGGGCGGATGAGCAGTTCTTC.

This rearrangement joins TRBV4-1 to TRBJ1-1, with D possibly TRBD1 on 5 matching bases. From germline, CDR1 is MGHRA and CDR2 YSYEKL. Trimming removed 8 bases from V and 5 bases from J, with 21 bases in between. This CDR3 region has 15 residues. CDR3 sequence (DNA): TGCGCCAGCTCTACTACGGCCCAGGGTGGGACTGAAGCTTTCTTT. Translation: CASSTTAQGGTEAFF.

This clonotype was detected a few times. The CDR3 nucleotides read TGTGCCAGCAGCACCGGGAGGGGGAATTCACCCCTCCACTTT. This translates into CASSTGRGNSPLHF. The chain recombines TRBV9 with TRBJ1-6; TRBD1 is a possible D gene (6 bases). There are 14 residues in the CDR3. Germline values: CDR1 SGDLS, CDR2 YYNGEE. Trimming stripped 4 bases from V and 7 bases from J, with 12 bases between.

The chain employs TRBV27 and TRBJ1-6; no reliable D call. The length of the CDR3 is 13 residues. V was cut by 7 bases and J by 0 bases, with 4 bases left in between. The germline gives CDR1 MNHEY, CDR2 SMNVEV (reference sequence). CDR3 amino acids: CASTGSYNSPLHF. The CDR3 nucleotides read TGTGCCAGCACGGGCTCCTATAATTCACCCCTCCACTTT.

The gene calls are TRBV20-1 and TRBJ2-1; 10 nucleotides align to TRBD2. Germline CDR1 DFQATT, CDR2 SNEGSKA (reference sequence). This CDR3 has 17 residues. Trimming cost V 5 bases and J 4 bases; bases outside gene matches: 14. The CDR3 nucleotides are TGCAGTGCTCTTGACCGAAATACAGCGGGAGGGTACAATGAGCAGTTCTTC. Amino acid sequence: CSALDRNTAGGYNEQFF.

The genes are TRBV7-2 and TRBJ2-1; D may match TRBD1 or TRBD2 (6 bases each). V was shortened by 0 bases and J by 7 bases, with 22 bases between the two germline ends. CDR3 length: 18 residues. CDR1 and CDR2 from the germline V gene are SGHTA and FQGNSA. Here the CDR3 reads CASSLARGRGSGRNEQFF. The CDR3 region has the DNA TGTGCCAGCAGCTTAGCGCGGGGTAGGGGGTCGGGGCGGAATGAGCAGTTCTTC.

V usage is TRBV20-1 and J usage is TRBJ1-2; D is perhaps TRBD1 (5 bases). This CDR3 region has 12 residues. Germline assignment: CDR1 DFQATT and CDR2 SNEGSKA (reference sequence). Trimming stripped 6 bases from V and 5 bases from J, with 13 bases between. CDR3 in amino acids: CSAGDRQYGYTF. CDR3 DNA sequence: TGCAGTGCAGGGGATAGGCAATATGGCTACACCTTC.

There are a few counts of this clonotype. The V call is TRBV3-1, the J call TRBJ1-1; D gene unclear. Germline CDR1 and CDR2: LGHDT and YNNKEL (reference sequence). The CDR3 runs to 14 residues. Trimming stripped 4 bases from V and 1 base from J, with 10 bases between. The DNA for the CDR3 is TGTGCCAGCAGCCGAGGACCGGGGAACACTGAAGCTTTCTTT. It translates to CASSRGPGNTEAFF.

The genes are TRBV9 and TRBJ2-1; no clear D. V shed 3 bases and J shed 5 bases, with 15 bases lying between them. Germline CDR1 is SGDLS and CDR2 is YYNGEE. This CDR3 spans 15 amino acids. The CDR3 coding sequence is TGTGCCAGCAGCGCCGAGGTATTGCGGAACAATGAGCAGTTCTTC. This codes for CASSAEVLRNNEQFF.

A note on this clonotype: At one end, the junction sequence differs from germline, possibly due to a read error. The chain carries TRBV6-5 and TRBJ2-3; 9 bases fit TRBD2. Germline lookup yields CDR1 MNHEY and CDR2 SVGAGI. The CDR3 extends over 14 amino acids. CDR3 protein: CASSQTSGTNTQYF. The CDR3, as DNA: TGTGCCAGCAGTCAGACTAGCGGCACAAATACGCAGTATTTT.